The source of this T cell receptor (beta chain) is a study of blood T cell repertoires in COVID-19. Looking at the study overall: The United States, Italy and Spain supplied acute and convalescent COVID-19 samples.

Per the original data handling: From reference gene primer amplification, estimates of nucleated cell counts were derived. This table comes from immunoSEQ multiplex PCR, and its TCRdb copy is limited to in-frame clones, with some not included. Clonal size and the V and J genes are those of that table, whereas D and trimming came from the DNA. In the table there are tens of thousands of clones, less than 85% of which are singletons. The V end was cut by 3 bases, the J end by 3 bases, with 12 bases between. Germline V gene lookup returns CDR1 MDHEN and CDR2 SYDVKM. The CDR3 is made up of 15 amino acids.

The V call is TRBV28, the J call TRBJ2-1; weak D call: TRBD1 (7 bases). The material sequenced was peripheral blood. The clonotype comes from a man between 65 and 79 years old with active or convalescent COVID-19. The CDR3 reads CASSLGGTDYNEQFF. In DNA, the CDR3 is TGTGCCAGCAGTTTGGGCGGGACAGACTACAATGAGCAGTTCTTC.